The rows below give T cell receptor beta chains drawn from one sample of a study of blood T cell repertoires in COVID-19. The table came from immunoSEQ multiplex PCR; TCRdb's copy has only in-frame clones and leaves some out. The table includes under 200,000 clones, just over 90% detected once. Sequenced input: peripheral blood. All receptors come from a man aged 18 to 29 with COVID-19, enrolled during active disease. The CDR3 runs from the conserved cysteine through the conserved F or W. Fields, in order: D gene, clone size, J gene, V gene, CDR3 protein, CDR3 DNA. The D gene is left open where the match is weak. Clone sizes are given selectively: once, few, many, or a class where the clone is expanded.

D gene: .
clone size: .
J gene: TRBJ1-2
V gene: TRBV28
CDR3 protein: CASSLGGTVYYTF
CDR3 DNA: TGTGCCAGCAGTTTGGGAGGTACAGTTTACTACACCTTC

D gene: TRBD1
clone size: .
J gene: TRBJ2-7
V gene: TRBV11-2
CDR3 protein: CASSLDQDREF
CDR3 DNA: TGTGCCAGCAGCTTAGATCAGGACAGGGAATTC

D gene: .
clone size: .
J gene: TRBJ2-2
V gene: TRBV11-2
CDR3 protein: CASSLVGGPFGELFF
CDR3 DNA: TGTGCCAGCAGCTTAGTTGGGGGCCCGTTCGGGGAGCTGTTTTTT

D gene: TRBD1
clone size: few
J gene: TRBJ1-6
V gene: TRBV19
CDR3 protein: CASSTQDRGVSPLHF
CDR3 DNA: TGTGCCAGTAGTACTCAGGACAGGGGTGTTTCACCCCTCCACTTT

D gene: .
clone size: .
J gene: TRBJ2-1
V gene: TRBV4-3
CDR3 protein: CASSQDYSPGPYNEQFF
CDR3 DNA: TGCGCCAGCAGCCAAGATTACTCCCCGGGTCCCTACAATGAGCAGTTCTTC

D gene: .
clone size: few
J gene: TRBJ1-6
V gene: TRBV5-4
CDR3 protein: CASSSAHGDSPLHF
CDR3 DNA: TGTGCCAGCAGCTCCGCCCACGGGGATTCACCCCTCCACTTT

D gene: .
clone size: .
J gene: TRBJ1-5
V gene: TRBV5-8
CDR3 protein: CASSAGQNSNQPQHF
CDR3 DNA: TGTGCCAGCAGCGCAGGACAGAATAGCAATCAGCCCCAGCATTTT

D gene: TRBD1
clone size: .
J gene: TRBJ1-5
V gene: TRBV28
CDR3 protein: CASSRAGGQPQHF
CDR3 DNA: TGTGCCAGCAGCAGGGCAGGGGGCCAGCCCCAGCATTTT

D gene: .
clone size: once
J gene: TRBJ2-2
V gene: TRBV10-3
CDR3 protein: CAISDRRDRNTGELFF
CDR3 DNA: TGTGCCATCAGTGACAGGAGGGACCGAAACACCGGGGAGCTGTTTTTT

D gene: TRBD1
clone size: once
J gene: TRBJ1-1
V gene: TRBV6-2/TRBV6-3
CDR3 protein: CASSYPDRAGVSEAFF
CDR3 DNA: TGTGCCAGCAGTTACCCCGACAGGGCCGGCGTGAGTGAAGCTTTCTTT

D gene: .
clone size: .
J gene: TRBJ2-5
V gene: TRBV30
CDR3 protein: CAWTTSGETQYF
CDR3 DNA: TGTGCCTGGACAACTAGTGGCGAGACCCAGTACTTC

D gene: .
clone size: .
J gene: TRBJ1-2
V gene: TRBV28
CDR3 protein: CASSDTPGRGGYGYTF
CDR3 DNA: TGTGCCAGCAGTGACACCCCAGGTAGGGGAGGCTATGGCTACACCTTC

D gene: TRBD1
clone size: once
J gene: TRBJ2-7
V gene: TRBV7-9
CDR3 protein: CASSHALTGNYEQYF
CDR3 DNA: TGTGCCAGCAGCCACGCCCTGACAGGGAATTACGAGCAGTACTTC

D gene: .
clone size: .
J gene: TRBJ2-2
V gene: TRBV7-8
CDR3 protein: CASSLDQGGELFF
CDR3 DNA: TGTGCCAGCAGCTTAGATCAGGGCGGGGAGCTGTTTTTT

D gene: TRBD1
clone size: .
J gene: TRBJ2-6
V gene: TRBV7-9
CDR3 protein: CASSRTGILSGANVLTF
CDR3 DNA: TGTGCCAGCAGCCGGACAGGGATTCTCTCTGGGGCCAACGTCCTGACTTTC

D gene: TRBD2
clone size: .
J gene: TRBJ2-1
V gene: TRBV6-1
CDR3 protein: CASSVYPSGRTNEQFF
CDR3 DNA: TGTGCCAGCAGTGTCTACCCCAGCGGGAGAACGAATGAGCAGTTCTTC

D gene: TRBD1
clone size: .
J gene: TRBJ1-3
V gene: TRBV5-1
CDR3 protein: CASSLAGQGFGNTIYF
CDR3 DNA: TGCGCCAGCAGCTTGGCGGGACAGGGGTTCGGAAACACCATATATTTT

D gene: .
clone size: .
J gene: TRBJ2-1
V gene: TRBV27
CDR3 protein: CASSLVPPSYNEQFF
CDR3 DNA: TGTGCCAGCAGTTTAGTCCCCCCGTCCTACAATGAGCAGTTCTTC

D gene: .
clone size: .
J gene: TRBJ1-5
V gene: TRBV9
CDR3 protein: CASSVGGSQPQHF
CDR3 DNA: TGTGCCAGCAGCGTAGGAGGGAGTCAGCCCCAGCATTTT

D gene: .
clone size: .
J gene: TRBJ2-7
V gene: TRBV11-2
CDR3 protein: CASSSTGTYEQYF
CDR3 DNA: TGTGCCAGCAGCTCTACAGGGACCTACGAGCAGTACTTC

D gene: .
clone size: .
J gene: TRBJ2-1
V gene: TRBV7-8
CDR3 protein: CASSPLGGYNEQFF
CDR3 DNA: TGTGCCAGCAGCCCTCTAGGCGGCTACAATGAGCAGTTCTTC

D gene: TRBD1
clone size: .
J gene: TRBJ2-7
V gene: TRBV19
CDR3 protein: CASSDGQGPSYEQYF
CDR3 DNA: TGTGCCAGTAGCGACGGACAGGGCCCCTCCTACGAGCAGTACTTC

D gene: .
clone size: .
J gene: TRBJ1-3
V gene: TRBV2
CDR3 protein: CASTMSSGNTIYF
CDR3 DNA: TGTGCCAGCACCATGAGCTCTGGAAACACCATATATTTT

D gene: TRBD2
clone size: few
J gene: TRBJ2-2
V gene: TRBV11-2
CDR3 protein: CASSLGLRERTGELFF
CDR3 DNA: TGTGCCAGCAGCTTAGGTTTGCGGGAGAGGACCGGGGAGCTGTTTTTT

D gene: .
clone size: once
J gene: TRBJ2-3
V gene: TRBV12-3/TRBV12-4
CDR3 protein: CASTGHLTDTQYF
CDR3 DNA: TGTGCCAGCACAGGACACCTCACAGATACGCAGTATTTT

D gene: .
clone size: once
J gene: TRBJ1-1
V gene: TRBV7-9
CDR3 protein: CASTPDSEAFF
CDR3 DNA: TGTGCCAGCACCCCCGACAGTGAAGCTTTCTTT

D gene: TRBD1
clone size: .
J gene: TRBJ2-7
V gene: TRBV30
CDR3 protein: CAWSPRTGGYEQYF
CDR3 DNA: TGTGCCTGGAGTCCCCGGACAGGGGGTTACGAGCAGTACTTC

D gene: .
clone size: .
J gene: TRBJ2-1
V gene: TRBV10-3
CDR3 protein: CAISVGGATYNEQFF
CDR3 DNA: TGTGCCATCAGTGTAGGGGGGGCCACCTACAATGAGCAGTTCTTC

D gene: .
clone size: .
J gene: TRBJ2-7
V gene: TRBV5-1
CDR3 protein: CASSLAAGYEQYF
CDR3 DNA: TGCGCCAGCAGCTTGGCCGCCGGCTACGAGCAGTACTTC

D gene: TRBD1
clone size: .
J gene: TRBJ2-7
V gene: TRBV27
CDR3 protein: CASSTHGQGVNEQYF
CDR3 DNA: TGTGCCAGCAGCACCCATGGACAGGGTGTCAACGAGCAGTACTTC

D gene: .
clone size: .
J gene: TRBJ2-7
V gene: TRBV15
CDR3 protein: CATSGRIPTGQTPYEQYF
CDR3 DNA: TGTGCCACCAGCGGCCGTATACCCACAGGGCAAACCCCCTACGAGCAGTACTTC

D gene: .
clone size: once
J gene: TRBJ1-5
V gene: TRBV6-5
CDR3 protein: CASSYRVPEDQPQHF
CDR3 DNA: TGTGCCAGCAGTTACCGGGTCCCGGAGGATCAGCCCCAGCATTTT

D gene: TRBD2
clone size: .
J gene: TRBJ2-1
V gene: TRBV28
CDR3 protein: CASSLFGTSGINEQFF
CDR3 DNA: TGTGCCAGCAGTTTATTCGGGACTAGCGGGATCAATGAGCAGTTCTTC

D gene: .
clone size: .
J gene: TRBJ1-4
V gene: TRBV18
CDR3 protein: CASSRPLAGANEKLLF
CDR3 DNA: TGTGCCAGCTCACGACCGCTCGCGGGGGCTAATGAAAAACTGCTTTTT

D gene: TRBD1
clone size: .
J gene: TRBJ1-1
V gene: TRBV5-1
CDR3 protein: CASSSRQGPGAFF
CDR3 DNA: TGCGCCAGCAGCTCAAGACAGGGGCCTGGGGCTTTCTTT

D gene: .
clone size: .
J gene: TRBJ2-7
V gene: TRBV7-9
CDR3 protein: CASSTTNRTSYEQYF
CDR3 DNA: TGTGCCAGCAGCACAACGAACAGGACCTCCTACGAGCAGTACTTC

D gene: .
clone size: .
J gene: TRBJ1-4
V gene: TRBV12-3/TRBV12-4
CDR3 protein: CASSAGDTVKLFF
CDR3 DNA: TGTGCCAGCAGTGCAGGGGACACTGTGAAACTGTTTTTT

D gene: .
clone size: once
J gene: TRBJ1-2
V gene: TRBV6-2/TRBV6-3
CDR3 protein: CASSSPGYGYTF
CDR3 DNA: TGTGCCAGCAGTTCCCCAGGGTATGGCTACACCTTC

D gene: .
clone size: .
J gene: TRBJ2-1
V gene: TRBV29-1
CDR3 protein: CSVALAVDNEQFF
CDR3 DNA: TGCAGCGTTGCACTAGCAGTAGACAATGAGCAGTTCTTC

D gene: TRBD1
clone size: .
J gene: TRBJ1-1
V gene: TRBV6-5
CDR3 protein: CASRATGLRTEAFF
CDR3 DNA: TGTGCCAGCAGAGCGACAGGGTTGAGAACTGAAGCTTTCTTT

D gene: TRBD1
clone size: .
J gene: TRBJ2-1
V gene: TRBV12-3/TRBV12-4
CDR3 protein: CASSSRQGSEQFF
CDR3 DNA: TGTGCCAGCAGTTCCCGACAGGGGAGTGAGCAGTTCTTC

D gene: .
clone size: once
J gene: TRBJ1-5
V gene: TRBV21-1
CDR3 protein: CATLQDSNQPQHF
CDR3 DNA: TGTGCCACCCTCCAGGATAGCAATCAGCCCCAGCATTTT

D gene: .
clone size: .
J gene: TRBJ1-3
V gene: TRBV7-8
CDR3 protein: CASSLKRAFPSGNTIYF
CDR3 DNA: TGTGCCAGCAGCTTAAAGCGGGCGTTCCCCTCTGGAAACACCATATATTTT

D gene: .
clone size: once
J gene: TRBJ2-1
V gene: TRBV2
CDR3 protein: CASIDWSAPFF
CDR3 DNA: TGTGCCAGCATCGACTGGAGCGCCCCGTTCTTC

D gene: TRBD2
clone size: .
J gene: TRBJ2-1
V gene: TRBV7-9
CDR3 protein: CASSYSGLNRDEQFF
CDR3 DNA: TGTGCCAGCAGCTATAGCGGGCTTAACCGCGATGAGCAGTTCTTC

D gene: .
clone size: .
J gene: TRBJ2-1
V gene: TRBV11-2
CDR3 protein: CASSRRGLGEQFF
CDR3 DNA: TGTGCCAGCAGCCGGAGGGGTTTGGGTGAGCAGTTCTTC

D gene: .
clone size: .
J gene: TRBJ2-1
V gene: TRBV9
CDR3 protein: CASSVGLVDNEQFF
CDR3 DNA: TGTGCCAGCAGCGTAGGATTAGTTGACAATGAGCAGTTCTTC

D gene: TRBD1
clone size: .
J gene: TRBJ2-1
V gene: TRBV4-1
CDR3 protein: CASSQPGQGVNEQFF
CDR3 DNA: TGCGCCAGCAGCCAACCGGGACAGGGGGTCAATGAGCAGTTCTTC

D gene: .
clone size: .
J gene: TRBJ2-3
V gene: TRBV2
CDR3 protein: CASSGGDSTDTQYF
CDR3 DNA: TGTGCCAGCAGTGGGGGGGACAGCACAGATACGCAGTATTTT

D gene: TRBD1
clone size: .
J gene: TRBJ1-5
V gene: TRBV3-1/TRBV3-2
CDR3 protein: CASSRGQGEHQPQHF
CDR3 DNA: TGTGCCAGCAGCAGGGGACAGGGGGAGCATCAGCCCCAGCATTTT

D gene: .
clone size: few
J gene: TRBJ2-7
V gene: TRBV15
CDR3 protein: CATSGSSYEQYF
CDR3 DNA: TGTGCCACCAGCGGCAGCTCCTACGAGCAGTACTTC

D gene: .
clone size: .
J gene: TRBJ2-1
V gene: TRBV5-1
CDR3 protein: CASSLGELEQFF
CDR3 DNA: TGCGCCAGCAGCTTGGGAGAGCTTGAGCAGTTCTTC

D gene: TRBD1
clone size: .
J gene: TRBJ2-2
V gene: TRBV2
CDR3 protein: CASIPQGATGELFF
CDR3 DNA: TGTGCCAGCATTCCCCAGGGGGCCACCGGGGAGCTGTTTTTT

D gene: .
clone size: .
J gene: TRBJ2-2
V gene: TRBV27
CDR3 protein: CASSLGLNTGELFF
CDR3 DNA: TGTGCCAGCAGTTTAGGACTAAACACCGGGGAGCTGTTTTTT

D gene: TRBD1
clone size: .
J gene: TRBJ2-7
V gene: TRBV4-1
CDR3 protein: CASSIQGSDEQYF
CDR3 DNA: TGCGCCAGCAGCATACAGGGGTCCGACGAGCAGTACTTC

D gene: TRBD2
clone size: .
J gene: TRBJ2-7
V gene: TRBV6-2/TRBV6-3
CDR3 protein: CASSSPGLPSEQYF
CDR3 DNA: TGTGCCAGCAGTTCCCCGGGACTACCTAGCGAGCAGTACTTC

D gene: .
clone size: .
J gene: TRBJ2-7
V gene: TRBV19
CDR3 protein: CASSKGLEGYEQYF
CDR3 DNA: TGTGCCAGTAGTAAGGGTCTCGAGGGTTACGAGCAGTACTTC

D gene: TRBD2
clone size: .
J gene: TRBJ2-3
V gene: TRBV19
CDR3 protein: CASSIGGGDTQYF
CDR3 DNA: TGTGCCAGTAGTATAGGGGGGGGAGATACGCAGTATTTT

D gene: TRBD2
clone size: .
J gene: TRBJ2-1
V gene: TRBV3-1/TRBV3-2
CDR3 protein: CASSQDREANYNEQFF
CDR3 DNA: TGTGCCAGCAGCCAAGATCGGGAGGCAAATTACAATGAGCAGTTCTTC